Included here is one TCR beta chain sequence, with context. Its antigen is unidentified. The sample comes from a study of EBV T-cell therapy then PD-1 blockade in nasopharyngeal carcinoma. From germline, CDR1 is KGHSH and CDR2 LQKENI. This CDR3 spans 13 amino acids. V was trimmed by 0 bases and J by 1 base, leaving 1 base between them. Sequencing was performed with immunoSEQ multiplex PCR; in TCRdb, only in-frame clones are kept and a portion is missing. The sample has roughly 20,000 clones; around 84% are singletons. Time point denoted: 266 days after commencement of treatment, after nivolumab therapy. Sample treatment: AdE1-LMPpoly-expanded autologous EBV-specific T-cell therapy followed by anti-PD-1 nivolumab.

The chain carries TRBV18 and TRBJ2-1; no reliable D call. The sequencing used CD8+ T cells from blood, collected around day 270 from a patient whose treatment included autologous EBV-specific T cells and nivolumab. The receptor was isolated from a man aged 35 to 55 with nasopharyngeal carcinoma. CDR3 sequence: CASSPPSYNEQFF. In nucleotides, the CDR3 is TGTGCCAGCTCACCACCTTCCTACAATGAGCAGTTCTTC.